This is a list of T cell receptor beta chains from one sample in a study of cytomegalovirus exposure and HLA in healthy donors. Using immunoSEQ multiplex PCR, the repertoire was profiled, and TCRdb retains in-frame clones only, with some absent. Here the sample spans around 70,000 clones, roughly 96% being singletons. Sequences were obtained from PBMCs. The receptors originated from a man younger than 35 in good health and CMV-seronegative. The CDR3 runs from the conserved cysteine through the conserved F or W. D genes are given only for firm matches. Size tells how often a clone was seen (once, few, many) or the class of an expanded clone, and some rows leave it out.

DNA	CDR3	size	V	J	D
TGTGCCAGCAGTTACTCAGCAGGGGTGGGCACTGAAGCTTTCTTT	CASSYSAGVGTEAFF	-	TRBV6-5	TRBJ1-1	-
TGCGCCAGCAGCCCACAGGGCGGGCGTCCCTATGGCTACACCTTC	CASSPQGGRPYGYTF	-	TRBV4-3	TRBJ1-2	-
TGTGCCAGTAGTATCCCCCCGGCGGCGAACACTGAAGCTTTCTTT	CASSIPPAANTEAFF	-	TRBV19	TRBJ1-1	-
TGTGCCAGTAATTTAAGGGGGGGGGCCAACGTCCTGACTTTC	CASNLRGGANVLTF	-	TRBV19	TRBJ2-6	-
TGTGCTAGCAGCTTAGAATTAAGTGTCCGGCAACCTTCAGGGGACACCGGGGAGCTGTTTTTT	CASSLELSVRQPSGDTGELFF	-	TRBV7-7	TRBJ2-2	-
TGTGCTAGTGGTTTGGCGTCGGGGGGTTGGCTTGGCTACACCTTC	CASGLASGGWLGYTF	-	TRBV12-5	TRBJ1-2	-
TGTGCCAGCAGCTTCCTTCCTAGCGGGGGGGCCACTGAGCAGTTCTTC	CASSFLPSGGATEQFF	-	TRBV13	TRBJ2-1	TRBD2
TGCGCCAGCAGCCACGGACAGGGCACAGATACGCAGTATTTT	CASSHGQGTDTQYF	-	TRBV4-3	TRBJ2-3	TRBD1
TGCGCCAGCAGCCAAGTGAGGGCGGGGGTCCACTACAATGAGCAGTTCTTC	CASSQVRAGVHYNEQFF	once	TRBV4-1	TRBJ2-1	TRBD2
TGTGCCAGCACCAACAACAGGGCGGACACAGATACGCAGTATTTT	CASTNNRADTDTQYF	-	TRBV27	TRBJ2-3	-
TGTGCCAGCACCATTCGGGTCCCCGGGGAGCTGTTTTTT	CASTIRVPGELFF	-	TRBV6-1	TRBJ2-2	-
TGTGCCTGGAGTGCCTTCCGACAGGGTTCCTATGGCTACACCTTC	CAWSAFRQGSYGYTF	-	TRBV30	TRBJ1-2	TRBD1
TGTGCCAGTAGGGGGGCGGCGCGGAACACTGAAGCTTTCTTT	CASRGAARNTEAFF	-	TRBV19	TRBJ1-1	-
TGTGCCAGCAGTGAAGAAGGCGGGGGGGGATATGGCTACACCTTC	CASSEEGGGGYGYTF	-	TRBV2	TRBJ1-2	-
TGTGCCAGCAGCGACCTCTTGACGGGACTGTTTTTT	CASSDLLTGLFF	-	TRBV28	TRBJ1-4	-
TGTGCCAGCTCACCACAGGAGGGGAACACCATATATTTT	CASSPQEGNTIYF	-	TRBV18	TRBJ1-3	-
TGTGCCAGCAGACGACAGGACACTAATGAAAAACTGTTTTTT	CASRRQDTNEKLFF	-	TRBV7-2	TRBJ1-4	-
TGCGCCAGACCCCAAGGGGGGGGAGATTCAACTAATGAAAAACTGTTTTTT	CARPQGGGDSTNEKLFF	-	TRBV23-1	TRBJ1-4	-
TGTGCCAGCAGTGAAGGCAGGAACTATGGCTACACCTTC	CASSEGRNYGYTF	-	TRBV6-1	TRBJ1-2	-
TGTGCCACCAGCAGAGGACTAGGGAACCCTCGCAATGAGCAGTTCTTC	CATSRGLGNPRNEQFF	-	TRBV15	TRBJ2-1	-
TGTGCCAGCAGCTCCTACGGGACTAGCGGGGGGAATGAGCAGTTCTTC	CASSSYGTSGGNEQFF	-	TRBV13	TRBJ2-1	TRBD2
TGTGCCAGCAGTTTATGGAGATACGAGCAGTACTTC	CASSLWRYEQYF	-	TRBV28	TRBJ2-7	-
TGCGCCAGCAGCTTAACGGGGGGGGCTTTTGAGGAGACCCAGTACTTC	CASSLTGGAFEETQYF	-	TRBV5-1	TRBJ2-5	TRBD2